This paragraph covers one TCR beta chain sequence. The sample comes from a study of blood T cell repertoires in COVID-19. Study-level background: The United States, Italy and Spain were the sources of the acute and convalescent COVID-19 samples. T cells, B-cell-depleted T cells, or PBMCs supplied cDNA or gDNA.

Profiled with immunoSEQ multiplex PCR; TCRdb holds only in-frame clones, not every one. The table records 130,000 to 150,000 clones, under 90% of them present only once. Germline CDR1 reads SNHLY; CDR2 reads FYNNEI. The CDR3 length is 15 residues. The V segment lost 5 bases and the J segment 6 bases; nucleotides outside the gene matches: 6. The sequencing input was peripheral blood. The chain is built from TRBV2 and TRBJ2-7; 14 nucleotides line up with TRBD2. The sequence was collected from a human donor in a cohort sampled during active COVID-19. CDR3 nucleotide sequence: TGTGCCAGCAGTAAGGGACTAGCGGGAGTTCGCGAGCAGTACTTC. Its translation is CASSKGLAGVREQYF.